This T cell receptor beta chain emerged from a study of T cell responses to AZD1222 COVID-19 vaccine. Sequencing used immunoSEQ multiplex PCR; TCRdb keeps in-frame clones, though not all of them. There are roughly 180,000 clones in the sample; about 91% occur only once, and around 2% lies in the top ten. The V and J ends lost 3 bases and 4 bases respectively, with 11 bases between them. The CDR3 sequence is 13 residues long. CDR1 and CDR2 from the germline V gene are GTSNPN and SVGIG (reference sequence). The source material was peripheral blood, sampled on day 0 of AZD1222 vaccination. The TCR sequence derives from an adult in good health. This chain uses TRBV30 with TRBJ2-3, with D maybe TRBD2 (5 bases). CDR3: CAWRTGNADTQYF. CDR3 nucleotides: TGTGCCTGGAGAACGGGGAATGCAGATACGCAGTATTTT.